The 24 T cell receptor beta chains reported below all come from one sample, sequenced in a study of cytomegalovirus exposure and HLA in healthy donors. Amplification used 60 Vbeta primers and 13 Jbeta primers. Produced via immunoSEQ multiplex PCR; TCRdb's table is partial and in-frame only. The sample includes about 120,000 clones, about 80% seen only once; the top ten take roughly 9.6%. Sample: PBMCs. These receptors all come from a man between 25 and 39 years old in good health and CMV-seropositive.

The chain employs TRBV11-2 and TRBJ2-7; D is unclear. CDR1 and CDR2 (germline): SGHAT, FQNNGV. Trimming cost V 3 bases and J 0 bases, with 3 bases left between them. The length of the CDR3 is 12 residues. The CDR3, as DNA: TGTGCCAGCAGCTTGGCCTCCTACGAGCAGTACTTC. Its protein product is CASSLASYEQYF.

The CDR3 loop reads CASSQGNQPQHF. The CDR3 nucleotides are TGTGCCAGCAGTCAGGGGAATCAGCCCCAGCATTTT. The V gene is TRBV28, the J gene TRBJ1-5; maybe TRBD1 (6 bases). The CDR3 has 12 residues. Germline V gives CDR1 MDHEN, CDR2 SYDVKM. The V gene lost 5 bases and the J gene lost 4 bases, with 6 bases spanning the gap.

V usage is TRBV6-1 and J usage is TRBJ1-5; D is unclear. CDR1 and CDR2 from the germline V gene are MNHNS and SASEGT. Between the trimmed V and J ends, which lost 2 bases and 1 base, there was a span of 12 bases. The CDR3 has 16 residues. CDR3 bases: TGTGCCAGCAGTGAAATGGAGATTATAAGCAATCAGCCCCAGCATTTT. Translated, it gives CASSEMEIISNQPQHF.

This chain joins TRBV13 and TRBJ2-7, with D possibly TRBD1 on 6 matching bases. CDR3 length: 16 residues. Germline CDR1 reads PRHDT; CDR2 reads FYEKMQ (reference sequence). Between the trimmed V and J ends, which lost 2 bases and 3 bases, there was a span of 17 bases. The CDR3 spells CASSLNVGGFGYEQYF. CDR3 nucleotide sequence: TGTGCCAGCAGCTTAAATGTAGGGGGTTTTGGCTACGAGCAGTACTTC.

CDR3 coding DNA: TGTGCCAGTAGTATGCGGACAGGGGGTAGTCAGCCCCAGCATTTT. Protein product: CASSMRTGGSQPQHF. The rearrangement links TRBV19 to TRBJ1-5; 10 bases are shared with TRBD1. The CDR3 totals 15 residues. V gave up 3 bases and J gave up 6 bases; unmatched junction bases: 5. Germline values: CDR1 LNHDA, CDR2 SQIVND (reference sequence).

This rearrangement joins TRBV7-9 to TRBJ2-1; D may be TRBD1 (5 bases). Per the germline V gene, CDR1 is SEHNR and CDR2 is FQNEAQ (reference sequence). The CDR3 sequence is 15 residues long. Trimming shortened V by 3 bases and J by 1 base, and 10 bases separated the two germline ends. The CDR3 bases are TGTGCCAGCAGCTTCAGGGATGGGTCCTACAATGAGCAGTTCTTC. Translating it yields CASSFRDGSYNEQFF.

V and J are TRBV6-1 and TRBJ1-5; 7 bases align to TRBD1. The CDR3 sequence is 14 residues long. Trimming at V came to 8 bases and at J to 6 bases, leaving 10 bases not matched to a gene. Germline V lookup: CDR1 MNHNS, CDR2 SASEGT. The CDR3 coding sequence is TGTGCCAGCCACTCCCAACAGGGGATTCAGCCCCAGCATTTT. Translation: CASHSQQGIQPQHF.

The J gene is TRBJ1-1, the V gene TRBV30; D might be TRBD1 (5 bases). The germline V gene encodes CDR1 GTSNPN and CDR2 SVGIG (reference sequence). CDR3 size: 13 residues. V lost 0 bases and J 5 bases, leaving 10 bases between the germline ends. CDR3 in amino acids: CAWSVWGGTEAFF. DNA for the CDR3: TGTGCCTGGAGTGTCTGGGGGGGTACTGAAGCTTTCTTT. Looking up the rest from reference TRBV30 and TRBJ1-1 gives the full variable domain: SQTIHQWPATLVQPVGSPLSLECTVEGTSNPNLYWYRQAAGRGLQLLFYSVGIGQISSEVPQNLSASRPQDRQFILSSKKLLLSDSGFYLCAWSVWGGTEAFFGQGTRLTVV.

V is TRBV19 and J is TRBJ2-1; 7 bases agree with TRBD2. The CDR3 has 18 residues. The germline V gene encodes CDR1 LNHDA and CDR2 SQIVND (reference sequence). V trimming: 7 bases; J trimming: 4 bases; junction bases outside the gene matches: 19. CDR3 DNA sequence: TGTGCCAGTAATCAACCGGGGGGATACCTGTCCCGATACAATGAGCAGTTCTTC. The encoded protein is CASNQPGGYLSRYNEQFF.

This sequence joins TRBV11-2 and TRBJ2-1; 7 bases map to TRBD2. The length of the CDR3 is 14 residues. Looked up from germline, CDR1 is SGHAT and CDR2 is FQNNGV. Trimming cost V 1 base and J 9 bases; bases outside gene matches: 6. The chain's CDR3 is CASSLVVGGTEQFF. CDR3 DNA: TGTGCCAGCAGCTTAGTAGTGGGGGGGACTGAGCAGTTCTTC.

The chain uses TRBV4-1 and TRBJ1-5, with a weak D call TRBD1 (6 bases). The germline V gene encodes CDR1 MGHRA and CDR2 YSYEKL. This CDR3 comprises 18 residues. V was clipped by 3 bases and J by 0 bases, with 18 bases between them. This chain's CDR3 is CASSHSSGGPGSNQPQHF. The CDR3 DNA reads as TGCGCCAGCAGCCACTCGTCGGGGGGGCCTGGTAGCAATCAGCCCCAGCATTTT.

This rearrangement joins TRBV19 to TRBJ1-3; a possible D gene is TRBD1 (5 bases). Trimming removed 3 bases at V and 0 bases at J, with 12 bases between. Germline lookup yields CDR1 LNHDA and CDR2 SQIVND (reference sequence). The CDR3 runs to 16 residues. The CDR3 DNA follows: TGTGCCAGTAGTATCCAGGGCCGAAACTCTGGAAACACCATATATTTT. This encodes CASSIQGRNSGNTIYF.

The chain couples TRBV29-1 to TRBJ1-1, with D uncertain. Trimming took 5 bases from V and 4 from J, leaving 17 bases between them. The CDR3 totals 14 residues. Germline V gene lookup returns CDR1 SQVTM and CDR2 ANQGSEA. Written as DNA, the CDR3 is TGCAGCGTTACATGGCGGCCCGCCGGCACTGAAGCTTTCTTT. Its translation: CSVTWRPAGTEAFF.

J is TRBJ1-2 and V is TRBV6-6; TRBD1 matches at 11 bases. Germline CDR1 and CDR2: MNHNY and SVGAGI (reference sequence). J gave up 6 bases and V 6 bases, and 6 bases lay outside the gene matches. The CDR3 sequence is 14 residues long. In nucleotides, the CDR3 is TGTGCCAGCAGGCAAGGACAGGGGGCGGATGGCTACACCTTC. Translating gives CASRQGQGADGYTF.

The CDR3, as DNA: TGCGCCAGCAGTGACCCGGACAGGGGAAACTATGGCTACACCTTC. Residues: CASSDPDRGNYGYTF. The rearrangement links TRBV10-2 to TRBJ1-2; 9 bases are a match to TRBD1. The CDR3 runs to 15 residues. V was pared by 3 bases and J by 2 bases, with 4 bases of the junction left unmatched. Germline V gene sequence: CDR1 WSHSY, CDR2 SAAADI.

The rearrangement joins TRBV20-1 to TRBJ1-1; D might be TRBD1 (6 bases). V lost 6 bases and J 10 bases, leaving 12 bases between the germline ends. Germline lookup yields CDR1 DFQATT and CDR2 SNEGSKA (reference sequence). The CDR3 contains 10 residues. The CDR3 here is CSAAGVGAFF. The CDR3 nucleotides read TGCAGTGCGGCAGGGGTAGGAGCTTTCTTT.

The chain joins TRBV4-1 to TRBJ2-5; 8 bases are shared with TRBD2. The junction had 3 bases not matched to a gene; V was cut back by 3 bases and J by 3 bases. CDR3 size: 14 residues. Germline V lookup: CDR1 MGHRA, CDR2 YSYEKL. The CDR3 bases are TGCGCCAGCAGCCACGGACTAGCCGAAGAGACCCAGTACTTC. Protein sequence: CASSHGLAEETQYF.

This clone was observed a handful of times. This chain joins TRBV30 and TRBJ2-3; TRBD2 is a possible D gene (6 bases). With 1 base removed from V and 6 bases from J, the gap between germline ends came to 11 bases. The CDR3 sequence is 13 residues long. CDR1 and CDR2 from the germline V gene are GTSNPN and SVGIG (reference sequence). CDR3 nucleotide sequence: TGTGCCTGGAGTGGGAGGGTCGGCGATACGCAGTATTTT. As protein: CAWSGRVGDTQYF. Using reference TRBV30 and TRBJ2-3 for the parts outside the CDR3, the full variable domain is SQTIHQWPATLVQPVGSPLSLECTVEGTSNPNLYWYRQAAGRGLQLLFYSVGIGQISSEVPQNLSASRPQDRQFILSSKKLLLSDSGFYLCAWSGRVGDTQYFGPGTRLTVL.

V gene TRBV6-1 combines with J gene TRBJ1-6; D may be TRBD1 (6 bases). The germline V gene has CDR1 MNHNS and CDR2 SASEGT. CDR3 length: 15 residues. Between the trimmed V and J ends, which lost 2 bases and 3 bases, there was a span of 8 bases. CDR3 residues: CASSETQGYNSPLHF. As DNA, the CDR3 is TGTGCCAGCAGTGAAACACAGGGCTATAATTCACCCCTCCACTTT.

As to this clone: A junction boundary mismatches the germline segment, possibly from a read error. V gene TRBV7-9 combines with J gene TRBJ1-2; perhaps TRBD1 as D (5 bases). Germline V lookup: CDR1 SEHNR, CDR2 FQNEAQ (reference sequence). CDR3 length: 15 residues. CDR3 sequence reads: CSSSLGGPRRGGYTF. The CDR3 region has the DNA TGTTCCAGCAGCTTAGGTGGTCCGCGTCGGGGGGGCTACACCTTC.

The V call is TRBV5-1, the J call TRBJ2-7; TRBD2 matches 7 bases. CDR1 and CDR2 (germline): SGHRS, YFSETQ. The CDR3 consists of 14 residues. The V gene end was trimmed by 5 bases and the J gene end by 2 bases; junction bases not matched to a gene: 7. The CDR3 sequence is CASRGIGGTYEQYF. CDR3 coding DNA: TGCGCCAGCAGGGGTATCGGGGGGACCTACGAGCAGTACTTC.

This clone was picked up one time. The chain uses TRBV5-1 and TRBJ1-4, with 7 bases fitting TRBD1. The CDR3 is made up of 15 amino acids. Germline values: CDR1 SGHRS, CDR2 YFSETQ. V lost 4 bases and J lost 5; bases outside the gene matches: 8. The CDR3, as DNA: TGCGCCAGCAGCCCTCTCGGGACAGAGAATGAAAAACTGTTTTTT. The encoded protein is CASSPLGTENEKLFF.

This clone was recorded a few times. The V call is TRBV6-6, the J call TRBJ1-2; D unresolved. Germline CDR1 and CDR2: MNHNY and SVGAGI (reference sequence). The CDR3 has 13 amino acids. The V gene lost 0 bases and the J gene lost 3 bases, with 5 bases spanning the gap. CDR3 loop: CASSYSRYYGYTF. The CDR3 DNA is TGTGCCAGCAGTTACTCACGGTACTATGGCTACACCTTC.

The V and J genes are TRBV4-1 and TRBJ1-1; D may be TRBD1 (5 bases). Germline CDR1 and CDR2: MGHRA and YSYEKL. The CDR3 loop spans 14 amino acids. Trimming removed 6 bases at V and 1 base at J, with 12 bases between. The CDR3 here is CASSTQVTNTEAFF. The CDR3 DNA is TGCGCCAGCAGTACACAGGTGACGAACACTGAAGCTTTCTTT.